These 24 T cell receptor beta chains share one sample of origin, sequenced in a study of control samples from healthy donors and cancer patients. The protocol was immunoSEQ multiplex PCR, while the TCRdb copy is restricted to in-frame clones and leaves out a portion. This table has almost 90,000 clones, 85% appearing once. Sequences were obtained from blood. The receptors come from a woman aged 40 to 50 in good health.

The chain couples TRBV5-1 to TRBJ1-5; possible D gene TRBD1, 5 bases. Germline loops: CDR1 SGHRS, CDR2 YFSETQ. Trimming removed 0 bases from V and 3 bases from J, with 7 bases in between. The CDR3 has 14 amino acids. The CDR3 region is CASSLEGTNQPQHF. DNA for the CDR3: TGCGCCAGCAGCTTGGAGGGGACCAATCAGCCCCAGCATTTT. Drawing the rest from reference TRBV5-1 and TRBJ1-5, the complete variable domain is KAGVTQTPRYLIKTRGQQVTLSCSPISGHRSVSWYQQTPGQGLQFLFEYFSETQRNKGNFPGRFSGRQFSNSRSEMNVSTLELGDSALYLCASSLEGTNQPQHFGDGTRLSIL.

The chain couples TRBV10-3 to TRBJ1-1, with TRBD1 matching 12 bases. CDR1 is ENHRY, CDR2 SYGVKD, per germline. The CDR3 has 16 residues. With 4 bases clipped from V and 4 bases from J, the junction kept 7 bases outside the gene matches. The CDR3 nucleotides are TGTGCCATCAGTGCCCGGGACAGGGGGCGAAGCACTGAAGCTTTCTTT. It translates to CAISARDRGRSTEAFF.

This chain connects TRBV6-2 or TRBV6-3 to TRBJ1-4; D is unresolved. Germline CDR1 and CDR2: MNHEY and SVGEGT. V lost 0 bases and J 11 bases, leaving 13 bases between the germline ends. This CDR3 is built from 14 residues. CDR3: CASSYSSKLLKLFF. The CDR3 DNA sequence: TGTGCCAGCAGTTACTCCTCTAAGTTGTTGAAACTGTTTTTT.

This clone was detected once. The gene calls are TRBV7-2 and TRBJ2-6, with D uncertain. The CDR3 is 14 amino acids. V lost 10 bases and J lost 0, with 10 bases in between. Germline CDR1 reads SGHTA; CDR2 reads FQGNSA. The chain's CDR3 is CANARTSGANVLTF. The CDR3 nucleotides read TGTGCCAACGCTAGGACCTCTGGGGCCAACGTCCTGACTTTC.

This sequence joins TRBV10-2 and TRBJ2-7; tentative D call: TRBD2 (5 bases). Per the germline V gene, CDR1 is WSHSY and CDR2 is SAAADI. This CDR3 is built from 12 residues. Trimming took 6 bases from V and 4 from J, leaving 10 bases between them. The CDR3 region is CASSSTGYEQYF. CDR3 in DNA: TGCGCCAGCAGCTCGACGGGGTACGAGCAGTACTTC.

The gene calls are TRBV4-3 and TRBJ1-6; weak D call: TRBD1 (6 bases). With 1 base removed from V and 8 bases from J, the gap between germline ends came to 15 bases. The CDR3 sequence is 16 residues long. Germline CDR1 is LGHNA and CDR2 is YSLEER. CDR3 bases: TGCGCCAGCAGCCAAGCATCGACAGGCCTCTATTCACCCCTCCACTTT. Encoded protein: CASSQASTGLYSPLHF.

The chain uses TRBV6-2 or TRBV6-3 and TRBJ2-3, with D perhaps TRBD1 (6 bases). The V and J ends lost 0 bases and 2 bases respectively, with 12 bases between them. The germline V gene has CDR1 MNHEY and CDR2 SVGEGT. The CDR3 has 16 residues. This chain's CDR3 is CASSYSAQGNTDTQYF. CDR3 bases: TGTGCCAGCAGTTACTCGGCACAGGGTAACACAGATACGCAGTATTTT.

This sequence joins TRBV6-5 and TRBJ1-1; D gene unclear. The V gene's germline CDR1 is MNHEY and CDR2 SVGAGI. The CDR3 runs 15 residues. The V gene lost 6 bases and the J gene lost 0 bases, with 14 bases spanning the gap. CDR3 DNA sequence: TGTGCCAGCAGGCCTAGTGGTGGGATGAACACTGAAGCTTTCTTT. As protein: CASRPSGGMNTEAFF.

The rearrangement uses TRBV9 and TRBJ2-2, with 10 bases fitting TRBD2. Trimming at V came to 1 base and at J to 4 bases, leaving 1 base not matched to a gene. Germline V gene sequence: CDR1 SGDLS, CDR2 YYNGEE. There are 15 residues in the CDR3. Written as DNA, the CDR3 is TGTGCCAGCAGCGTAAGCGGGGGGGCCACCGGGGAGCTGTTTTTT. Protein product: CASSVSGGATGELFF.

The V call is TRBV30, the J call TRBJ2-3, with 14 bases matching TRBD2. Germline V gene lookup returns CDR1 GTSNPN and CDR2 SVGIG (reference sequence). Losses at the gene ends were 3 bases for V and 0 bases for J; bases not matched to a gene: 5. The CDR3 runs 17 residues. The CDR3 DNA follows: TGTGCCTGGAGGAGGACTAGCGGGGGGTCGAGCACAGATACGCAGTATTTT. Its translation: CAWRRTSGGSSTDTQYF.

This chain uses TRBV5-1 with TRBJ1-4; D gene unclear. The CDR3 extends over 15 amino acids. V gave up 3 bases and J gave up 7 bases, with 16 bases separating them. The germline gives CDR1 SGHRS, CDR2 YFSETQ. The CDR3 coding sequence is TGCGCCAGCAGCTCGGGAGGCGGGCAGTCTGAAAAACTGTTTTTT. Translation: CASSSGGGQSEKLFF.

Only a few counts were recorded for this clone. The DNA of the CDR3 is TGCGCCAGCAGCGTATTTACACAGGGGGCTGATGGCTACACCTTC. This sequence encodes CASSVFTQGADGYTF. This chain connects TRBV5-1 to TRBJ1-2; 9 bases match TRBD1. V gave up 4 bases and J gave up 6 bases; unmatched junction bases: 10. Germline-derived CDR1 and CDR2 are SGHRS and YFSETQ. This CDR3 is built from 15 residues. Full variable domain (rest looked up from reference TRBV5-1 and TRBJ1-2): KAGVTQTPRYLIKTRGQQVTLSCSPISGHRSVSWYQQTPGQGLQFLFEYFSETQRNKGNFPGRFSGRQFSNSRSEMNVSTLELGDSALYLCASSVFTQGADGYTFGSGTRLTVV.

This chain joins TRBV2 and TRBJ1-4; the D gene is possibly TRBD1 (5 bases). CDR3 length equals 17 residues. The V and J ends lost 7 bases and 0 bases respectively, with 18 bases between them. Germline V gene sequence: CDR1 SNHLY, CDR2 FYNNEI. Written as DNA, the CDR3 is TGTGCCAGCAACCCAATGGAGGGGACGCCAACTAATGAAAAACTGTTTTTT. Protein product: CASNPMEGTPTNEKLFF.

The chain links TRBV24-1 to TRBJ2-1; the match to TRBD1 covers 7 bases. Germline trimming cut 4 bases from V and 5 bases from J; bases unmatched to any gene: 1. The germline CDR1 and CDR2 sequences are KGHDR and SFDVKD. This CDR3 has 13 amino acids. In nucleotides, the CDR3 is TGTGCCACCAGTGAACAGGGGAACAATGAGCAGTTCTTC. It codes for CATSEQGNNEQFF.

This clone was found a few times. The CDR3: CASSPRTGDTEAFF. CDR3 bases: TGTGCCAGCTCACCACGGACAGGGGACACTGAAGCTTTCTTT. This chain uses TRBV18 with TRBJ1-1, with TRBD1 matching 9 bases. The germline V gene encodes CDR1 KGHSH and CDR2 LQKENI. J gave up 3 bases and V 1 base, and 0 bases lay outside the gene matches. CDR3 length: 14 amino acids.

The sample holds one count of this clone. The chain combines TRBV30 with TRBJ1-2; tentatively, D is TRBD1 (5 bases). The germline V gene has CDR1 GTSNPN and CDR2 SVGIG (reference sequence). Trimming removed 0 bases at V and 3 bases at J, with 8 bases between. CDR3 length: 13 residues. The CDR3 is CAWSVDSHYGYTF. The CDR3 bases are TGTGCCTGGAGTGTCGACAGCCACTATGGCTACACCTTC.

The chain combines TRBV3-1 (or the pseudogene TRBV3-2) with TRBJ1-5; the D is unclear. The ends were cut back, 0 bases at V and 4 bases at J, with 19 bases in the middle. This CDR3 contains 18 residues. Germline V gene lookup returns CDR1 LGHDT and CDR2 YNNKEL (reference sequence). CDR3: CASSQDWGTPGLNQPQHF. CDR3 in DNA: TGTGCCAGCAGCCAAGACTGGGGTACCCCCGGCCTAAATCAGCCCCAGCATTTT.

V and J are TRBV7-8 and TRBJ1-1, with 8 bases matching TRBD1. V was pared by 5 bases and J by 6 bases, with 11 bases of the junction left unmatched. Germline V lookup: CDR1 SGHVS, CDR2 FQNEAQ. The CDR3 sequence is 15 residues long. In DNA, the CDR3 is TGTGCCAGCAGCCAGGAGACAGGGGCGACGCCTGAAGCTTTCTTT. This codes for CASSQETGATPEAFF.

The V and J genes are TRBV4-3 and TRBJ1-4; 7 bases fit TRBD1. Germline loops: CDR1 LGHNA, CDR2 YSLEER. CDR3 length: 15 residues. V trimming: 1 base; J trimming: 7 bases; junction bases outside the gene matches: 6. CDR3 bases: TGCGCCAGCAGCCAAGTCGGGGGACAGCTTGAAAAACTGTTTTTT. Residues: CASSQVGGQLEKLFF.

The V and J genes are TRBV25-1 and TRBJ1-3; D not certain. V was shortened by 6 bases and J by 0 bases, with 9 bases between the two germline ends. Germline lookup yields CDR1 MGHDK and CDR2 SYGVNS. The CDR3 has 14 residues. In nucleotides, the CDR3 is TGTGCCAGCAGCCCAGTCTTCTCTGGAAACACCATATATTTT. Amino acids: CASSPVFSGNTIYF.

This rearrangement joins TRBV4-3 to TRBJ2-1; either TRBD1 or TRBD2 may supply D (6 bases each). Germline V gene data show CDR1 as LGHNA and CDR2 as YSLEER. V was trimmed by 0 bases and J by 8 bases, leaving 17 bases between them. This CDR3 has 16 amino acids. The CDR3 DNA sequence: TGCGCCAGCAGCCAAGAGTGGGGGATGGGGGGCGATGAGCAGTTCTTC. The encoded protein is CASSQEWGMGGDEQFF.

This clone was observed a handful of times. V is TRBV30 and J is TRBJ2-3; 10 bases are shared with TRBD2. J was trimmed by 2 bases and V by 5 bases; bases with no gene match: 7. The CDR3 has 15 residues. Germline CDR1 and CDR2: GTSNPN and SVGIG (reference sequence). Here the CDR3 DNA reads TGTGCCTGGGTGGGACTAGCGCCAAACACAGATACGCAGTATTTT. Translation: CAWVGLAPNTDTQYF.

This clone was observed a single time. The chain employs TRBV1 and TRBJ1-4; TRBD1, the table's D call, was not compared with the DNA. TRBV1 is described as a pseudogene. The CDR3 is made up of 14 amino acids. The DNA of the CDR3 is TGCACCAGCAGCCAAGGGACAGGGGGTGAAAAACTGTTTTTT. As protein: CTSSQGTGGEKLFF.

This clone was counted only a few times. The chain carries TRBV9 and TRBJ1-6, with 7 bases aligning to TRBD1. The length of the CDR3 is 14 residues. Germline CDR1 SGDLS, CDR2 YYNGEE. After removal of 3 bases from V and 5 bases from J, the junction contained 2 bases not matched to a gene. CDR3 sequence (DNA): TGTGCCAGCAGCGGCACAGGGGATAATTCACCCCTCCACTTT. This translates into CASSGTGDNSPLHF.